This TCR beta chain was found in a study of T cells in Graves' hyperthyroidism and ophthalmopathy. The wider study: Initial diagnosis, before any treatment, was when peripheral blood was collected. Study outcomes and limitations: A model of 13 V-J features distinguished ophthalmopathy from stable hyperthyroidism.

Together with thyroid ultrasound, orbital computed tomography, serum thyroxine and TRAb, clinical symptoms were used for diagnoses. Fresh 10 ml peripheral blood yielded PBMCs. Comment on this clonotype: The antigen remains undetermined.

Amplification targeted TCR beta CDR3 regions from RNA transcripts. TCR CDR3 underwent first-round RT-PCR with the HTBI primer set. In TCRdb, the multiplex PCR reads were re-called with MiXCR into one record per CDR3 protein. The sample has under 400,000 distinct CDR3 sequences; 21% are singletons. This CDR3 has 17 amino acids. The ends were cut back, 0 bases at V and 2 bases at J, with 14 bases in the middle. In germline, CDR1 is MGHRA, CDR2 YSYEKL. The chain recombines TRBV4-1 with TRBJ1-3; the D is unclear. The receptor was derived from a woman in her 50s with Graves' hyperthyroidism. Sequenced: blood. DNA of the CDR3: TGCGCCAGCAGCCAAGATCACAGCCGCAGGACTGGAAACACCATATATTTT. It yields the protein CASSQDHSRRTGNTIYF.